This TCR beta chain was documented in a study of T-cell memory formation after mild COVID-19. Study background: Largely, the TCR clusters proved donor specific.

Overall study results and limits: Whether second-wave clones peaking at day 37 were SARS-CoV-2 specific went unconfirmed. CD4+ contracting clones were found mainly in CM and EM, and CD8+ ones in EMRA.

The V and J ends lost 3 bases and 6 bases respectively, with 17 bases between them. The germline V gene encodes CDR1 MGHRA and CDR2 YSYEKL. The CDR3 length is 15 residues. This clonotype showed up just a few times. The antigen remains undetermined. Using its own MiXCR run on the 5' RACE reads, TCRdb lists one record per CDR3 protein. This table has 250,000 to 350,000 distinct CDR3 sequences, roughly 15% appearing once. The chain links TRBV4-1 to TRBJ1-2; D is ambiguous. This TCR derives from a man between 18 and 29 years old who had mild COVID-19 (a few samples of this study predate the infection). Cell type and time point are not known. Sequenced: PBMCs or a T cell subset sorted from them (not recorded which). CDR3 coding DNA: TGCGCCAGCAGCCACCCACGTCCGGCAGGCCATGGCTACACCTTC. Amino acid sequence: CASSHPRPAGHGYTF.